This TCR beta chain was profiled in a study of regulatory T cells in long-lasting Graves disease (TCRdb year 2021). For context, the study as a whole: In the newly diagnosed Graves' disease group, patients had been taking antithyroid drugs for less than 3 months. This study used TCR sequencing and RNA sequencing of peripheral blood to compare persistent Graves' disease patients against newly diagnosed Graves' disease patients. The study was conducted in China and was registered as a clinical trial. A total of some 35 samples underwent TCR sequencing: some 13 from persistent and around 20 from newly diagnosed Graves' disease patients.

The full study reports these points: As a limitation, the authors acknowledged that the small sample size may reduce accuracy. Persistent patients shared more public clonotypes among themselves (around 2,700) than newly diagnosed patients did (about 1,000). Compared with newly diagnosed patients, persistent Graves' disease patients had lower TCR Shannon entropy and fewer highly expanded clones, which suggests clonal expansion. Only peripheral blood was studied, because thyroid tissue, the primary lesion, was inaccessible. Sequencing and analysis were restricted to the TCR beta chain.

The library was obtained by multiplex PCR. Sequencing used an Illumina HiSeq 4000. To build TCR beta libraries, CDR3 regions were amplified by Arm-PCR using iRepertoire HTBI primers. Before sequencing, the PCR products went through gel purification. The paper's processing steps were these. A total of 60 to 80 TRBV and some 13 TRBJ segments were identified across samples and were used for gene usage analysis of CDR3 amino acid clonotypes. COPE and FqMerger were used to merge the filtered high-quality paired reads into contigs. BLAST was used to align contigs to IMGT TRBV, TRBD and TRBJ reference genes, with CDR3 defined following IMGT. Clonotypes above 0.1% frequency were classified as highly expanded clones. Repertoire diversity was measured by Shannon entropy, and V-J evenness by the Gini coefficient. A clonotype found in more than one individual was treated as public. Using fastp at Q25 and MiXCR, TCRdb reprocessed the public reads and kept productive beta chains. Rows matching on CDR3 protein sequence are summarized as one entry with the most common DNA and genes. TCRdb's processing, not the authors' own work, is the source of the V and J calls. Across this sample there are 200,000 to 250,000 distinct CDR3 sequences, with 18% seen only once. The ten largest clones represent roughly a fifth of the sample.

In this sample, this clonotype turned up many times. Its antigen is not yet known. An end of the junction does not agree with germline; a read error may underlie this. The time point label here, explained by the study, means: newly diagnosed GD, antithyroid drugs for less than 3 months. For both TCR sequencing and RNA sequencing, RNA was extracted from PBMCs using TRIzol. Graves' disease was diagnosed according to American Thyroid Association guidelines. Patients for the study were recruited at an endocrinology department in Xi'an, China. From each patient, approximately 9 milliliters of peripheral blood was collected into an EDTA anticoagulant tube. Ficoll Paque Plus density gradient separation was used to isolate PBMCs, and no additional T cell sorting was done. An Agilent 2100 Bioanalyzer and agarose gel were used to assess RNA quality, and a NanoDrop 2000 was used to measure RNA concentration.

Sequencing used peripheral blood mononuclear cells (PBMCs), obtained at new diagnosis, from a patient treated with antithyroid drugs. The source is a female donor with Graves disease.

The CDR3 here reads CAGSAGGVGSEKLFF. The base sequence is TGTGCCGGCAGCGCCGGCGGCGTAGGCTCGGAAAAACTGTTTTTT. The chain links TRBV6-2 or TRBV6-3 with TRBJ1-4; confidence is insufficient to name the D gene. From the cysteine up to the phenylalanine, the CDR3 has a length of 15 residues. The sequence is cut down to CDR3 DNA, 45 bases in frame from base 1. Per the germline V gene, MNHEY is the CDR1 and SVGEGT is the CDR2.